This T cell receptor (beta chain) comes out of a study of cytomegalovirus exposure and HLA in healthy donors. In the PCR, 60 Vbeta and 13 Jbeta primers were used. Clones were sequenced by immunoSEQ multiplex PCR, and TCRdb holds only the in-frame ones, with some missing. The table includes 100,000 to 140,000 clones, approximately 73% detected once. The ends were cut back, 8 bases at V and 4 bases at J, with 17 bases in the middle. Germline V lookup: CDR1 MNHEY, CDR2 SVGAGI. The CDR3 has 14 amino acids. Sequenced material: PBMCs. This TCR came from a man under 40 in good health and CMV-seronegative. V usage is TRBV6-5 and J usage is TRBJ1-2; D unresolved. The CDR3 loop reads CASLEPVYPYGYTF. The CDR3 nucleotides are TGTGCCAGCCTAGAACCAGTTTACCCCTATGGCTACACCTTC.